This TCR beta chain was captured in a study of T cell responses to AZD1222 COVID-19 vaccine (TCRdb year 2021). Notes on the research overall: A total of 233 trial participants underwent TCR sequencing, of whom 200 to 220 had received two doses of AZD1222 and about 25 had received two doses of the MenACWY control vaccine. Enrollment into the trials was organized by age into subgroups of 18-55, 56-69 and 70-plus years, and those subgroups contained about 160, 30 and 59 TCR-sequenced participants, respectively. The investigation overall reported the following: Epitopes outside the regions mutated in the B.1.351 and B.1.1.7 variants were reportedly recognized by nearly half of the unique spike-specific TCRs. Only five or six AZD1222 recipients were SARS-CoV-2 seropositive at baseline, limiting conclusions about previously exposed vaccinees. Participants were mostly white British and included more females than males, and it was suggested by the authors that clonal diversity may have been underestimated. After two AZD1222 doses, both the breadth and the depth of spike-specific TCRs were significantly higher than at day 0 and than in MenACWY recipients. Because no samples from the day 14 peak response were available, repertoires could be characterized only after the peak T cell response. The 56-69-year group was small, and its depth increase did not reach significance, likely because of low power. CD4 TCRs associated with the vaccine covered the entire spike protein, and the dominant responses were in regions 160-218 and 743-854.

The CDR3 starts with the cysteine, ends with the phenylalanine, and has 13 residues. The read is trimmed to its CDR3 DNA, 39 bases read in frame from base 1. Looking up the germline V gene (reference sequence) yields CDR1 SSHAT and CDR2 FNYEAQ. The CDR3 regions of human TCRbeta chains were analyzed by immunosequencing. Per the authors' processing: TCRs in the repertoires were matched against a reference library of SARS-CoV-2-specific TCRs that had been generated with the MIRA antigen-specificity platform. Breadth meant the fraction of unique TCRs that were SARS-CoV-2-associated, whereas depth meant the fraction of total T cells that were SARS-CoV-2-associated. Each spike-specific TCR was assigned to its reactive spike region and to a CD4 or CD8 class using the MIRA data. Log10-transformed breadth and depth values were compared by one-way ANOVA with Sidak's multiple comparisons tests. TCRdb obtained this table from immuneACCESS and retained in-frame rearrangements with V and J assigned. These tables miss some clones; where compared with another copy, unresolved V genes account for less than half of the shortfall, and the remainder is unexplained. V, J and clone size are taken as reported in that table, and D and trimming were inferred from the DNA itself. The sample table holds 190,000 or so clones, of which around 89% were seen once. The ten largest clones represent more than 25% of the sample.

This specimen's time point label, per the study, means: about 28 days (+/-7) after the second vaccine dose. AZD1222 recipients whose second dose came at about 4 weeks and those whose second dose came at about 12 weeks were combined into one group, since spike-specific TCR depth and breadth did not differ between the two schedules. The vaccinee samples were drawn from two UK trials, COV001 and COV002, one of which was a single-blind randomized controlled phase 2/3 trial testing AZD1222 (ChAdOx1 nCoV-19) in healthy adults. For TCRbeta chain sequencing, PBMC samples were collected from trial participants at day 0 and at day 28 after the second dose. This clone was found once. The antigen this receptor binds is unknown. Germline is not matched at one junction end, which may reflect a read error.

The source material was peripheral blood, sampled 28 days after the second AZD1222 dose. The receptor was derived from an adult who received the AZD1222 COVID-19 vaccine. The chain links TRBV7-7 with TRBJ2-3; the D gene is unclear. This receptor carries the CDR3 CASSLEVTDTQYF. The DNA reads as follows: TGTGCTAGCAGCTTAGAGGTCACAGATACGCAGTATTTT.